This T cell receptor beta chain was recovered during a study of neurological immune-mediated disorders. Study-wide points: Patients with HTLV-1-associated myelopathy had the highest level of TCR clonal expansion, whereas patients with multiple sclerosis had the lowest level, falling beneath the level found in healthy controls.

TCRdb re-analysed the 5' RACE reads in MiXCR, keeping a single row per CDR3 protein. The sample shows about 80,000 distinct CDR3 sequences, roughly 4.7% of them seen only once. A word on this clonotype: The antigen remains unidentified.

Sequenced: PBMCs. The sequence was collected from a woman younger than 45 with multiple sclerosis.

The CDR3 region is CASSLDGLARVSYNEQFF. The CDR3 nucleotides read TGCGCCAGCAGCTTGGATGGACTAGCCAGGGTCTCCTACAATGAGCAGTTCTTC. The chain combines TRBV5-1 with TRBJ2-1; 8 nucleotides match TRBD2. The CDR3 is 18 residues long. CDR1 is SGHRS, CDR2 YFSETQ, per germline. V trimming: 0 bases; J trimming: 0 bases; junction bases outside the gene matches: 8.